This T cell receptor beta chain was sequenced during a study of control samples from healthy donors and cancer patients. This clone was found a few times. Repertoires were generated with immunoSEQ multiplex PCR, while TCRdb's copy carries only in-frame clones and drops some. This sample yields 78,000 or so clones, of which about 90% are seen a single time; approximately 3.6% belongs to the top ten. The length of the CDR3 is 16 residues. The germline gives CDR1 SGHNT, CDR2 YYREEE (reference sequence). Trimming took 4 bases from V and 10 from J; bases not matched to a gene: 14. The chain is built from TRBV5-4 and TRBJ2-4; 10 positions match TRBD2. This sequence was found in a woman aged 45-65 years in good health. Input material: blood. The CDR3 loop is CASSHPSGRDGYIQYF. The CDR3 DNA reads as TGTGCCAGCAGCCACCCTAGCGGGAGAGATGGGTATATTCAGTACTTC. Drawing the rest from reference TRBV5-4 and TRBJ2-4, the complete variable domain is ETGVTQSPTHLIKTRGQQVTLRCSSQSGHNTVSWYQQALGQGPQFIFQYYREEENGRGNFPPRFSGLQFPNYSSELNVNALELDDSALYLCASSHPSGRDGYIQYFGAGTRLSVL.